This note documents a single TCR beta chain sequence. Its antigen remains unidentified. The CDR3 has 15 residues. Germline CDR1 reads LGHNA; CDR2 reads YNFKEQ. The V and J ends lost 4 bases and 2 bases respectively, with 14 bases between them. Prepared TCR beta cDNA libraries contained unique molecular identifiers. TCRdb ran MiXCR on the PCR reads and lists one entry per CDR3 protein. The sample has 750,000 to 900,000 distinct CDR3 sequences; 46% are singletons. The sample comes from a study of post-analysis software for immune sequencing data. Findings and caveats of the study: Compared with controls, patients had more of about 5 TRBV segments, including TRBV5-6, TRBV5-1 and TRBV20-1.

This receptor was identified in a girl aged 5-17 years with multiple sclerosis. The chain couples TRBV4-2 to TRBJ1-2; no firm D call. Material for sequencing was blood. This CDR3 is CASSRERSGNYGYTF. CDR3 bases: TGTGCCAGCAGCCGAGAACGGTCGGGGAACTATGGCTACACCTTC.